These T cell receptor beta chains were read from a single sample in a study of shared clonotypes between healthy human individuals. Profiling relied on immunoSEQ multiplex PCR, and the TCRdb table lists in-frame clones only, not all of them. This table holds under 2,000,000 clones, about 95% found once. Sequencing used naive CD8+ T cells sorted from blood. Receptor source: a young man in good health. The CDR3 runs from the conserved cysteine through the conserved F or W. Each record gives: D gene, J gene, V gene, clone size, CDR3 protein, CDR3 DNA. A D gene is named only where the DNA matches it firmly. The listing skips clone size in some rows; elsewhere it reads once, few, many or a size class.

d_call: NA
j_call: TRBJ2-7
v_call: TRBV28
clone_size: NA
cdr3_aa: CASSYSSEQYF
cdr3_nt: TGTGCCAGCAGCTACAGCAGCGAGCAGTACTTC

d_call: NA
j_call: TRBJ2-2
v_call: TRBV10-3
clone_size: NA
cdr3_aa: CAISEPSATNTGELFF
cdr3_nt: TGTGCCATCAGTGAGCCTAGCGCGACGAACACCGGGGAGCTGTTTTTT

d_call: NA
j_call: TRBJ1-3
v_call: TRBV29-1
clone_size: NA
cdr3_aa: CSVDEVNCSGNTIYF
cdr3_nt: TGCAGCGTTGACGAGGTCAATTGCTCTGGAAACACCATATATTTT

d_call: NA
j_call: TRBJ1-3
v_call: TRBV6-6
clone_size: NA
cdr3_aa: CASSYSAGGAGNTIYF
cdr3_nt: TGTGCCAGCAGTTACTCCGCAGGAGGGGCTGGAAACACCATATATTTT

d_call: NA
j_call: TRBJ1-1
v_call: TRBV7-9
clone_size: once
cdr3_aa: CASSLALSEAFF
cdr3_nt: TGTGCCAGCAGCTTGGCCCTATCTGAAGCTTTCTTT

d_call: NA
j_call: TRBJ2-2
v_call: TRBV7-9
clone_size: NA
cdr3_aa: CASSFGTANTGELFF
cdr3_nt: TGTGCCAGCAGCTTCGGGACGGCGAACACCGGGGAGCTGTTTTTT

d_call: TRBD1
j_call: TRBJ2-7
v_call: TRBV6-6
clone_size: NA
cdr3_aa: CASSDSGGQGSYEQYF
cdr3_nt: TGTGCCAGCAGTGACTCAGGGGGACAGGGATCCTACGAGCAGTACTTC

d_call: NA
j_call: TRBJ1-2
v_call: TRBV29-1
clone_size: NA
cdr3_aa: CSVEDLGGYVGYTF
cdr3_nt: TGCAGCGTTGAAGATCTGGGGGGTTACGTCGGCTACACCTTC

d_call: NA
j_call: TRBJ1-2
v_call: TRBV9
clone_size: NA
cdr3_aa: CASSSGQNYGYTF
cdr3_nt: TGTGCCAGCAGCTCGGGACAAAACTATGGCTACACCTTC

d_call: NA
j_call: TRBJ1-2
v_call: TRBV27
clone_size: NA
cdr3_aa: CASSFGGSHYGYTF
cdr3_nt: TGTGCCAGCAGTTTCGGAGGCAGTCACTATGGCTACACCTTC

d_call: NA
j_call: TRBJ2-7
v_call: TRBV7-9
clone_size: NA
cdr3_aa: CASSLDRGPSSYEQYF
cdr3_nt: TGTGCCAGCAGCTTAGACCGGGGCCCAAGCTCCTACGAGCAGTACTTC

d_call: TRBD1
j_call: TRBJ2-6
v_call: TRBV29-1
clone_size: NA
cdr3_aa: CSVTGQGSAGANVLTF
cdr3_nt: TGCAGCGTCACGGGACAGGGGTCGGCTGGGGCCAACGTCCTGACTTTC

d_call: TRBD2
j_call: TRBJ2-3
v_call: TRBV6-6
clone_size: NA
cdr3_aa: CASSPIAGGTDTQYF
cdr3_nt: TGTGCCAGCAGTCCTATAGCGGGAGGGACAGATACGCAGTATTTT

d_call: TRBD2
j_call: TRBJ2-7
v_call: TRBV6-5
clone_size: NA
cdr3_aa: CASSWGLADEQYF
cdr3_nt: TGTGCCAGCAGCTGGGGACTAGCGGACGAGCAGTACTTC

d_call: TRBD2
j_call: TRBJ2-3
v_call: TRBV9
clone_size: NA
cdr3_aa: CASTSGGVRDTQYF
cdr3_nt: TGTGCCAGCACCAGCGGGGGGGTCCGCGATACGCAGTATTTT

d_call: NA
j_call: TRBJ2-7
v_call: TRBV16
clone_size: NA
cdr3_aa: CASSQLPPADEQYF
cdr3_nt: TGTGCCAGCAGCCAATTGCCCCCGGCAGACGAGCAGTACTTC